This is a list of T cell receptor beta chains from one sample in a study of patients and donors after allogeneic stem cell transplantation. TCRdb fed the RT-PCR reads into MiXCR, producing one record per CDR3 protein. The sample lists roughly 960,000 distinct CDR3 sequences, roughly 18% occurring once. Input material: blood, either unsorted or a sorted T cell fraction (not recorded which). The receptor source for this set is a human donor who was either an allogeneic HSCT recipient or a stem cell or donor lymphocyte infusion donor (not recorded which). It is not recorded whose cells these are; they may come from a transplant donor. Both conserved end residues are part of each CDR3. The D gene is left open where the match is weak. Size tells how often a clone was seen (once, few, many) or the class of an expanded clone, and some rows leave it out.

CDR3: CASSFRDPYEQYF
DNA: TGTGCCAGCAGTTTCCGGGACCCCTACGAGCAGTACTTC
size: -
V: TRBV27
J: TRBJ2-7
D: -

CDR3: CASSPSGPSLSYEQFF
DNA: TGTGCCAGCAGTCCCTCTGGCCCTTCCCTGTCCTATGAGCAGTTCTTC
size: -
V: TRBV27
J: TRBJ2-1
D: -

CDR3: CASSDIDNEQFF
DNA: TGTGCCAGCAGCGACATTGACAATGAGCAGTTCTTC
size: -
V: TRBV12-3/TRBV12-4
J: TRBJ2-1
D: -

CDR3: CASSLEGTQYF
DNA: TGTGCCAGCAGCTTAGAGGGGACCCAGTACTTC
size: many
V: TRBV12-3/TRBV12-4
J: TRBJ2-5
D: -

CDR3: CAIAERGGYTGELFF
DNA: TGTGCCATCGCCGAGAGAGGCGGGTACACCGGGGAGCTGTTTTTT
size: many
V: TRBV10-3
J: TRBJ2-2
D: -

CDR3: CAPGADTQYF
DNA: TGTGCCCCAGGGGCGGATACGCAGTATTTT
size: few
V: TRBV7-9
J: TRBJ2-3
D: -

CDR3: CSARGQYEQYF
DNA: TGCAGTGCTAGAGGCCAGTACGAGCAGTACTTC
size: -
V: TRBV20-1
J: TRBJ2-7
D: -

CDR3: CSARDSSGVGANVLTF
DNA: TGCAGTGCTAGAGATTCGTCAGGGGTGGGGGCCAACGTCCTGACTTTC
size: few
V: TRBV20-1
J: TRBJ2-6
D: -

CDR3: CASSRRGYQPQHF
DNA: TGTGCCAGCAGTCGGAGGGGCTATCAGCCCCAGCATTTT
size: many
V: TRBV12-3/TRBV12-4
J: TRBJ1-5
D: -

CDR3: CASSLSRSSYNSPLHF
DNA: TGTGCCAGCAGTTTAAGCCGGAGCTCCTATAATTCACCCCTCCACTTT
size: few
V: TRBV27
J: TRBJ1-6
D: -

CDR3: CASSLTQYTEAFF
DNA: TGTGCCAGCAGCTTAACTCAGTACACTGAAGCTTTCTTT
size: many
V: TRBV7-2
J: TRBJ1-1
D: -

CDR3: CASSLWGGHVKNIQYF
DNA: TGTGCCAGCAGCCTCTGGGGTGGACACGTCAAAAACATTCAGTACTTC
size: -
V: TRBV7-3
J: TRBJ2-4
D: -